This T cell receptor beta chain came from a study of vaccination and CD4 T cells after COVID-19. Study-wide points: The appearance of a median approximately 85% of reactive clones in convalescent patients occurred only post-vaccination.

The Oncomine TCR Beta short-read assay was applied to DNA of cultured CD4+ T cells. Via MiXCR, TCRdb re-called the PCR reads, giving one row per CDR3 protein. Of around 12,000 distinct CDR3 sequences listed, approximately 58% are singletons. Treatment given: approximately nine-day PBMC culture with coronavirus spike peptide pools or control peptides (ViraFEST assay). Fewer than 2.5 million PBMCs went into each well for culture with roughly 10 IU/ml IL-2 and 10 ug/ml peptide pools. A remark on this clonotype: Its antigen remains unidentified.

Sequencing was done on a sample of CD4+ T cells from blood, cultured in vitro. This clonotype was obtained from a human donor who had recovered from COVID-19.

The CDR3 nucleotides are TGCAGTGCTAGTTTGGGCAACAGGGTACTAAACATTCAGTACTTC. The encoded protein is CSASLGNRVLNIQYF. The chain uses TRBV20-1 and TRBJ2-4; possible D gene TRBD1, 6 bases. Deletions cut 3 bases from V and 6 bases from J, with 18 bases between. The CDR3 loop spans 15 amino acids. Germline V CDR1 and CDR2: DFQATT, SNEGSKA (reference sequence).